This T cell receptor beta chain was captured by sequencing in a study of control samples from healthy donors and cancer patients. Generated by immunoSEQ multiplex PCR, the TCRdb table keeps only in-frame clones and is missing some. The sample includes more than 100,000 clones, roughly 86% seen only once; the top ten take around 7.6%. The CDR3 spans 16 residues. With 4 bases removed from V and 0 bases from J, the gap between germline ends came to 13 bases. Germline V gene lookup returns CDR1 SGHDT and CDR2 YYEEEE. The chain recombines TRBV5-6 with TRBJ2-2; a possible D gene is TRBD2 (6 bases). This clonotype originated in a man aged 45-60 years with head and neck cancer. Sequences were obtained from PBMCs. The CDR3 nucleotides are TGTGCCAGCAGCGCCCTTGGGGGGTCGAACACCGGGGAGCTGTTTTTT. This gives the protein CASSALGGSNTGELFF.